These 10 T cell receptor beta chains were sequenced from one sample in a study of cytotoxic CD8 clonotypes in ibrutinib-treated CLL. Sequencing was performed with immunoSEQ multiplex PCR; in TCRdb, only in-frame clones are kept and a portion is missing. Of roughly 180,000 clones listed, about two thirds are singletons. The specimen was PBMCs, collected after 24 months of ibrutinib treatment. The source is a human donor with chronic lymphocytic leukemia.

The V call is TRBV27, the J call TRBJ1-2, with 7 bases identical to TRBD1. The CDR3 is 13 residues long. The germline gives CDR1 MNHEY, CDR2 SMNVEV (reference sequence). V trimming: 3 bases; J trimming: 5 bases; junction bases outside the gene matches: 3. The CDR3 is CASSFGQAYGYTF. The CDR3 DNA sequence: TGTGCCAGCAGTTTTGGACAGGCGTATGGCTACACCTTC.

The CDR3 DNA follows: TGTGCCAGCAGTTCGGACAGAAGAGAGACCCAGTACTTC. It encodes CASSSDRRETQYF. This chain joins TRBV6-8 and TRBJ2-5, with D possibly TRBD1 on 6 matching bases. CDR3 length: 13 amino acids. V lost 4 bases and J lost 4, with 10 bases in between. Per the germline V gene, CDR1 is MNHGY and CDR2 is SAAAGT.

The gene calls are TRBV6-6 and TRBJ2-7, with 10 nucleotides matching TRBD1. Germline CDR1 reads MNHNY; CDR2 reads SVGAGI (reference sequence). This CDR3 contains 15 residues. With V trimmed by 0 bases and J by 4 bases, 3 bases remained unmatched. The CDR3 bases are TGTGCCAGCAGTTACTCAACGGGACAGGGGTACGAGCAGTACTTC. Translating gives CASSYSTGQGYEQYF.

The gene calls are TRBV15 and TRBJ1-2; D gene ambiguous. Trimming shortened V by 5 bases and J by 6 bases, and 10 bases separated the two germline ends. Germline-derived CDR1 and CDR2 are LNHNV and YYDKDF (reference sequence). This CDR3 region has 12 residues. CDR3 in amino acids: CATSLSGDGYTF. The CDR3 DNA follows: TGTGCCACCAGCCTGAGCGGAGATGGCTACACCTTC.

The V and J genes are TRBV28 and TRBJ2-2; the match to TRBD2 covers 7 bases. The junction had 14 bases not matched to a gene; V was cut back by 4 bases and J by 3 bases. Germline V gene data show CDR1 as MDHEN and CDR2 as SYDVKM. The CDR3 length is 18 residues. CDR3 nucleotides: TGTGCCAGCAGTTATTTGGGTACCGGGACTACCTACACCGGGGAGCTGTTTTTT. This translates into CASSYLGTGTTYTGELFF. Filled out from reference TRBV28 and TRBJ2-2, the complete variable domain reads DVKVTQSSRYLVKRTGEKVFLECVQDMDHENMFWYRQDPGLGLRLIYFSYDVKMKEKGDIPEGYSVSREKKERFSLILESASTNQTSMYLCASSYLGTGTTYTGELFFGEGSRLTVL.

The chain carries TRBV18 and TRBJ2-3, with 13 bases identical to TRBD2. In germline, CDR1 is KGHSH, CDR2 LQKENI. V lost 6 bases and J lost 5; bases outside the gene matches: 5. The CDR3 loop spans 15 amino acids. The CDR3 region is CASSLTSGRRDTQYF. CDR3 bases: TGTGCCAGCTCCCTGACTAGCGGGAGGAGAGATACGCAGTATTTT.

The chain uses TRBV6-5 and TRBJ1-3, with 9 bases fitting TRBD1. The germline V gene encodes CDR1 MNHEY and CDR2 SVGAGI. The V segment lost 6 bases and the J segment 1 base; nucleotides outside the gene matches: 4. This CDR3 has 15 amino acids. CDR3: CASSGQGPSGNTIYF. DNA of the CDR3: TGTGCCAGCAGCGGACAGGGGCCGTCTGGAAACACCATATATTTT.

This clone was recorded a few times. The chain is built from TRBV28 and TRBJ2-3; no definite D call. Germline V CDR1 and CDR2: MDHEN, SYDVKM. V dropped 7 bases and J dropped 0 bases, with 11 bases sitting between them. The CDR3 is 14 residues long. CDR3 bases: TGTGCCAGCAATACCGCGCGGAGCACAGATACGCAGTATTTT. Its protein is CASNTARSTDTQYF.

The rearrangement uses TRBV5-1 and TRBJ2-5; TRBD2 might be the D (5 bases). Germline V gene sequence: CDR1 SGHRS, CDR2 YFSETQ. V was shortened by 4 bases and J by 4 bases, with 17 bases between the two germline ends. The CDR3 runs 15 residues. In DNA, the CDR3 is TGCGCCAGCAGCCCCCAAGAGGCGGGCCGAGAGACCCAGTACTTC. Its protein product is CASSPQEAGRETQYF. Together with reference TRBV5-1 and TRBJ2-5, the CDR3 gives the full variable domain: KAGVTQTPRYLIKTRGQQVTLSCSPISGHRSVSWYQQTPGQGLQFLFEYFSETQRNKGNFPGRFSGRQFSNSRSEMNVSTLELGDSALYLCASSPQEAGRETQYFGPGTRLLVL.

The chain combines TRBV28 with TRBJ2-4, with 8 bases that match TRBD1. Trimming removed 1 base from V and 8 bases from J; junction bases left unmatched: 4. The CDR3 extends over 14 amino acids. CDR1 and CDR2 from the germline V gene are MDHEN and SYDVKM. CDR3 nucleotide sequence: TGTGCCAGCAGTTTATCAGGACAGGGTTACATTCAGTACTTC. Its protein product is CASSLSGQGYIQYF.